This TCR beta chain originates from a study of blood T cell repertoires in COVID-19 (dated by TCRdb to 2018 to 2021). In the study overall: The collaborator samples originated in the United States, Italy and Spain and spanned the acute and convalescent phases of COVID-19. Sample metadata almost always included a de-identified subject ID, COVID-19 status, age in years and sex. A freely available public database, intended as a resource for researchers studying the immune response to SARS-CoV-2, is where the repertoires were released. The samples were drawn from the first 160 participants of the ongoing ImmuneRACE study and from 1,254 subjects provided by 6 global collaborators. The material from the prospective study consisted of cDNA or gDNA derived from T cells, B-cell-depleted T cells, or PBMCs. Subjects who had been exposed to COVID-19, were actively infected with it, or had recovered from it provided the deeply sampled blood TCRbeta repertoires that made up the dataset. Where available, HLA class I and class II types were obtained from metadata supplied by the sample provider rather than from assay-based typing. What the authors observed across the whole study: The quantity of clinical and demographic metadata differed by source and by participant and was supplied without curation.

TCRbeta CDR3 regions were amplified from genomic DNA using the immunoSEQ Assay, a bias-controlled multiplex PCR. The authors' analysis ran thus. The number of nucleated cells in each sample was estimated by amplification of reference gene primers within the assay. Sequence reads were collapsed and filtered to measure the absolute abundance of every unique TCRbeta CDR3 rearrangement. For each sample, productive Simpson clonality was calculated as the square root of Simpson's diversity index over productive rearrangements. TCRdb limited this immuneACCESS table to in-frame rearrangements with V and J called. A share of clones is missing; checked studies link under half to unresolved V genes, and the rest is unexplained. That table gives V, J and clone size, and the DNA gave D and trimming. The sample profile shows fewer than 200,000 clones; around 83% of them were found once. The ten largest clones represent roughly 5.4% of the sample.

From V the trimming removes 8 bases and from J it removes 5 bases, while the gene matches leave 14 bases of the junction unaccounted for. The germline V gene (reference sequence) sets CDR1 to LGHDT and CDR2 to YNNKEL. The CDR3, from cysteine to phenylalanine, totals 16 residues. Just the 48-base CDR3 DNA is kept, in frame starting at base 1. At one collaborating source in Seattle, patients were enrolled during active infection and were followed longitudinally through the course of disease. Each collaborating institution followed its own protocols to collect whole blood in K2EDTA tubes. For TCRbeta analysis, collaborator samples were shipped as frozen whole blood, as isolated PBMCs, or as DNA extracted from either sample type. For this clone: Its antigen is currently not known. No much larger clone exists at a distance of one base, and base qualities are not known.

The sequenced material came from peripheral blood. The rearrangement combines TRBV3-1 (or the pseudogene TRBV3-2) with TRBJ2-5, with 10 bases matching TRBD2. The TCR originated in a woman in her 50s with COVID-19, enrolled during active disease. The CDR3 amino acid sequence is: CASQASSGGAGETQYF. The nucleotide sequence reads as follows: TGTGCCAGCCAGGCGTCGAGCGGGGGGGCAGGTGAGACCCAGTACTTC.